Each of the 25 T cell receptor beta chains below was sequenced from the same sample in a study of radiation and T cells in renal cell carcinoma. Using immunoSEQ multiplex PCR, the repertoire was profiled, and TCRdb retains in-frame clones only, with some absent. The data contain more than 15,000 clones, over 50% of them singletons. Treatment meaning: treatment-naive control, cytoreductive nephrectomy. The sample was tumor tissue, taken from a patient whose treatment was nephrectomy without radiotherapy. These receptors came from a man between 45 and 60 years old with renal cell carcinoma.

This clone has ten or more counts. The rearrangement uses TRBV11-2 and TRBJ1-1; weak D call: TRBD1 (6 bases). Germline V gene lookup returns CDR1 SGHAT and CDR2 FQNNGV. CDR3 size: 14 residues. V was clipped by 6 bases and J by 4 bases, with 15 bases between them. CDR3 protein: CASSFRGGATEAFF. In DNA form, the CDR3 reads TGTGCCAGCAGTTTCAGGGGTGGGGCCACTGAAGCTTTCTTT.

This clone came up a few times. J is TRBJ2-5 and V is TRBV14; D assignment may be TRBD1 or TRBD2 (5 bases each). The V and J ends lost 0 bases and 0 bases respectively, with 14 bases between them. CDR1 and CDR2 from the germline V gene are SGHDN and FVKESK. This CDR3 has 17 amino acids. Here the CDR3 reads CASSQERSWGYQETQYF. The DNA of the CDR3 is TGTGCCAGCAGCCAAGAAAGGAGCTGGGGGTACCAAGAGACCCAGTACTTC.

The V call is TRBV29-1, the J call TRBJ1-2; D remains ambiguous. Per germline, CDR1 SQVTM and CDR2 ANQGSEA. CDR3 length: 13 amino acids. Between the trimmed V and J ends, which lost 5 bases and 2 bases, there was a span of 12 bases. The chain's CDR3 is CSVFGEPNYGYTF. CDR3 coding DNA: TGCAGCGTTTTCGGGGAACCGAACTATGGCTACACCTTC.

J is TRBJ2-2 and V is TRBV9; D is ambiguous. This CDR3 spans 14 amino acids. V was cut by 0 bases and J by 7 bases, with 10 bases left in between. The germline gives CDR1 SGDLS, CDR2 YYNGEE. The CDR3 bases are TGTGCCAGCAGCGTAGGGTCGGAAAACGGGGAGCTGTTTTTT. Amino acids: CASSVGSENGELFF.

The chain employs TRBV5-6 and TRBJ1-3; D unclear. Trimming shortened V by 2 bases and J by 0 bases, and 15 bases separated the two germline ends. This CDR3 is 17 amino acids long. Per germline, CDR1 SGHDT and CDR2 YYEEEE. The CDR3 DNA sequence: TGTGCCAGCAGCTTCCTATATGGCGGCCTCTCTGGAAACACCATATATTTT. Residues: CASSFLYGGLSGNTIYF.

This clone was recorded at least ten times. The V and J genes are TRBV7-9 and TRBJ2-1; D is perhaps TRBD2 (5 bases). The CDR3 has 13 amino acids. Germline V gene sequence: CDR1 SEHNR, CDR2 FQNEAQ (reference sequence). V was shortened by 5 bases and J by 10 bases, with 15 bases between the two germline ends. CDR3 protein: CASSPPGGYEQFF. CDR3 DNA sequence: TGTGCCAGCAGCCCGCCCGGAGGTTACGAGCAGTTCTTC.

By proportion, this clone is medium-sized (0.01 to 0.1%). The V gene is TRBV19, the J gene TRBJ2-1, with D perhaps matching TRBD1 (5 bases). CDR1 and CDR2 (germline): LNHDA, SQIVND (reference sequence). This CDR3 spans 14 amino acids. Trimming cost V 6 bases and J 3 bases, with 12 bases left between them. The DNA of the CDR3 is TGTGCCAGTAGGGGGCTATACTACTACAATGAGCAGTTCTTC. Protein: CASRGLYYYNEQFF.

Regarding this clone: One junction end does not reproduce the germline sequence, and a read error may be involved. The rearrangement uses TRBV7-7 and TRBJ2-7, with D uncertain. The CDR3 totals 13 residues. Germline CDR1 is SSHAT and CDR2 is FNYEAQ (reference sequence). CDR3 protein: CASSSTPYYEQYF. CDR3 nucleotides: TGTGCTAGCAGCTCGACCCCCTACTACGAGCAGTACTTC.

This clone was seen repeatedly, ten times or more. The CDR3 bases are TGTGCTAGTGGTTTGGTAGGGGGCGTTTCGCGAGATAACACAGATACGCAGTATTTT. Its protein product is CASGLVGGVSRDNTDTQYF. The chain employs TRBV12-5 and TRBJ2-3; TRBD1 matches at 7 bases. V lost 0 bases to trimming and J lost 2 bases; unmatched junction nucleotides: 14. The CDR3 has 19 residues. The germline V gene has CDR1 LGHNT and CDR2 FRNRAP.

J is TRBJ1-4 and V is TRBV15; 7 bases line up with TRBD1. The CDR3 loop spans 17 amino acids. Germline V gene lookup returns CDR1 LNHNV and CDR2 YYDKDF (reference sequence). After removal of 0 bases from V and 5 bases from J, the junction contained 9 bases not matched to a gene. This CDR3 reads CATSRDYQGTENEKLFF. In DNA, the CDR3 is TGTGCCACCAGCAGAGATTATCAGGGGACAGAAAATGAAAAACTGTTTTTT.

The count of this clone is one. The chain uses TRBV6-1 and TRBJ2-3, with 13 bases matching TRBD2. Germline assignment: CDR1 MNHNS and CDR2 SASEGT. The trim removed 8 bases at V and 2 bases at J, leaving 4 bases unmatched. The CDR3 contains 15 residues. The CDR3 DNA reads TGTGCCAGCCTCGGGACTAGCGGGACCACAGATACGCAGTATTTT. Residues: CASLGTSGTTDTQYF.

In this sample, this clone turned up once. As DNA, the CDR3 is TGTGCCAGCAGCTTAGAAGGAGGTTGGCAGTACTTC. Protein: CASSLEGGWQYF. This chain joins TRBV11-2 and TRBJ2-7; D is perhaps TRBD2 (5 bases). V gave up 0 bases and J gave up 9 bases, with 9 bases separating them. Germline CDR1 reads SGHAT; CDR2 reads FQNNGV. The CDR3 loop spans 12 amino acids.

V gene TRBV5-1 combines with J gene TRBJ1-5; maybe TRBD1 (5 bases). Trimming shortened V by 0 bases and J by 2 bases, and 9 bases separated the two germline ends. This CDR3 has 15 amino acids. The germline V gene has CDR1 SGHRS and CDR2 YFSETQ. The CDR3 reads CASSLEAGGNQPQHF. The CDR3 DNA follows: TGCGCCAGCAGCTTGGAAGCGGGGGGCAATCAGCCCCAGCATTTT.

J is TRBJ2-5 and V is TRBV30; tentatively, D is TRBD1 (6 bases). V lost 0 bases, J lost 2 bases, and 13 bases lay in between. Germline V gene lookup returns CDR1 GTSNPN and CDR2 SVGIG (reference sequence). CDR3 length equals 15 residues. For the CDR3, the DNA is TGTGCCTGGAGTGTTAAACAGGGTGGACAAGAGACCCAGTACTTC. Its protein product is CAWSVKQGGQETQYF.

This rearrangement joins TRBV6-6 to TRBJ1-1; D unclear. This CDR3 region has 14 residues. Trimming took off 0 bases at V and 1 base at J, with 6 bases between the two ends. Germline V gene sequence: CDR1 MNHNY, CDR2 SVGAGI (reference sequence). The CDR3 bases are TGTGCCAGCAGTTACTCAGAGGGGAACACTGAAGCTTTCTTT. Its protein product is CASSYSEGNTEAFF.

This clone was counted only a few times. V gene TRBV28 combines with J gene TRBJ1-1; D remains ambiguous. The CDR3 is 13 amino acids. CDR1 MDHEN and CDR2 SYDVKM come from the germline V gene. The V and J ends lost 3 bases and 1 base respectively, with 6 bases between them. In DNA, the CDR3 is TGTGCCAGCAGTTTTATGAAGAACACTGAAGCTTTCTTT. It translates to CASSFMKNTEAFF.

The chain employs TRBV6-4 and TRBJ2-6, with D tentatively TRBD1 or TRBD2 (5 bases each). The V gene's germline CDR1 is MRHNA and CDR2 SNTAGT. Trimming removed 0 bases at V and 0 bases at J, with 6 bases between. The CDR3 is 16 amino acids. In DNA, the CDR3 is TGTGCCAGCAGTGACTCGGGACCCTCTGGGGCCAACGTCCTGACTTTC. Its protein is CASSDSGPSGANVLTF.

This clone occurred a few times. The J gene is TRBJ2-1, the V gene TRBV30; 10 bases are a match to TRBD2. The germline V gene has CDR1 GTSNPN and CDR2 SVGIG (reference sequence). This CDR3 is 14 amino acids long. V lost 1 base, J lost 4 bases, and 1 base stayed unmatched. Here the CDR3 reads CAWSELAGYNEQFF. The CDR3 nucleotides are TGTGCCTGGAGTGAACTAGCGGGATACAATGAGCAGTTCTTC.

V and J are TRBV5-1 and TRBJ2-7; 7 bases are shared with TRBD1. The V gene end was trimmed by 7 bases and the J gene end by 0 bases; junction bases not matched to a gene: 13. Germline lookup yields CDR1 SGHRS and CDR2 YFSETQ. The CDR3 runs to 16 residues. CDR3 coding DNA: TGCGCCAGCTCACAGGGGATGGATCCCCGCTCCTACGAGCAGTACTTC. Translated: CASSQGMDPRSYEQYF.

The CDR3 region is CASWEGFSGNTIYF. The CDR3 region has the DNA TGTGCCAGCTGGGAGGGGTTCTCTGGAAACACCATATATTTT. This chain uses TRBV5-6 with TRBJ1-3; D possibly corresponds to TRBD1 (5 bases). Trimming cost V 7 bases and J 0 bases, with 11 bases left between them. The germline V gene has CDR1 SGHDT and CDR2 YYEEEE. The CDR3 spans 14 residues. The full variable domain, rest sourced from reference TRBV5-6 and TRBJ1-3, is DAGVTQSPTHLIKTRGQQVTLRCSPKSGHDTVSWYQQALGQGPQFIFQYYEEEERQRGNFPDRFSGHQFPNYSSELNVNALLLGDSALYLCASWEGFSGNTIYFGEGSWLTVV.

The chain combines TRBV19 with TRBJ1-2, with 7 positions matching TRBD1. Losses at the gene ends were 8 bases for V and 7 bases for J; bases not matched to a gene: 13. The CDR3 is made up of 14 amino acids. Germline V CDR1 and CDR2: LNHDA, SQIVND (reference sequence). CDR3 in DNA: TGTGCCAGTGAAGACAGGGTGCGTAGTCGTGGCTACACCTTC. Its protein product is CASEDRVRSRGYTF.

In this sample, this clone turned up once. This chain links TRBV30 with TRBJ1-5, with 8 positions matching TRBD1. V lost 1 base and J lost 5; bases outside the gene matches: 1. This CDR3 region has 13 residues. Germline CDR1 and CDR2: GTSNPN and SVGIG (reference sequence). The CDR3 DNA sequence: TGTGCCTGGAGTGACAGGGGGGATCAGCCCCAGCATTTT. Translating gives CAWSDRGDQPQHF.

This clone was seen a single time. V gene TRBV6-5 combines with J gene TRBJ2-7; TRBD1 matches at 9 bases. Unmatched junction bases numbered 9, after V lost 0 bases and J lost 6 bases. This CDR3 is built from 16 residues. Germline V gene data show CDR1 as MNHEY and CDR2 as SVGAGI. The chain's CDR3 is CASSYSMGTGWTEQYF. CDR3 nucleotide sequence: TGTGCCAGCAGTTACTCAATGGGGACAGGGTGGACCGAGCAGTACTTC.

The chain recombines TRBV2 with TRBJ2-7; 7 bases map to TRBD1. The ends lost 5 bases at V and 3 bases at J; junction bases unmatched: 10. The CDR3 is 15 amino acids. CDR1 is SNHLY and CDR2 is FYNNEI in the germline V gene. CDR3 region: CASSLGQATYYEQYF. CDR3 bases: TGTGCCAGCAGTTTAGGACAGGCGACCTACTACGAGCAGTACTTC.

This chain's CDR3 is CASSLGVGGYTF. In nucleotides, the CDR3 is TGTGCCAGCAGCTTAGGGGTAGGTGGCTACACCTTC. The chain carries TRBV13 and TRBJ1-2; the D is unclear. Germline loops: CDR1 PRHDT, CDR2 FYEKMQ (reference sequence). V was shortened by 0 bases and J by 7 bases, with 6 bases between the two germline ends. This CDR3 has 12 residues.